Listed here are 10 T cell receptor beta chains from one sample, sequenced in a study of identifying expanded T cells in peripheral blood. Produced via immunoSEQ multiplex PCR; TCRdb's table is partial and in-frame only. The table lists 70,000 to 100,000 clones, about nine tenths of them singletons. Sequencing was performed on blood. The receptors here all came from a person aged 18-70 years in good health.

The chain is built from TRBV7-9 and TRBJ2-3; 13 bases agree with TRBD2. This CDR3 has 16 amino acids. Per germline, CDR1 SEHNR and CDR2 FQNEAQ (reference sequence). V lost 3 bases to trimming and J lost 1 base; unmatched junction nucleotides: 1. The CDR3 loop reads CASSFGTSGGTDTQYF. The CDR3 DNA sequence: TGTGCCAGCAGCTTTGGGACTAGCGGGGGCACAGATACGCAGTATTTT.

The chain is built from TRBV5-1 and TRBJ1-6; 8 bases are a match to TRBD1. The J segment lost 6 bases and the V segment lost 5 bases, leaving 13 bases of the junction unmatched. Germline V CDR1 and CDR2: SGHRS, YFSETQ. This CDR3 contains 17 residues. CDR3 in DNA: TGCGCCAGCAGTCGGGGACAGGCCGCCTTCCCTAATTCACCCCTCCACTTT. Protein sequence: CASSRGQAAFPNSPLHF. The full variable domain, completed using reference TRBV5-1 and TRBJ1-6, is KAGVTQTPRYLIKTRGQQVTLSCSPISGHRSVSWYQQTPGQGLQFLFEYFSETQRNKGNFPGRFSGRQFSNSRSEMNVSTLELGDSALYLCASSRGQAAFPNSPLHFGNGTRLTVT.

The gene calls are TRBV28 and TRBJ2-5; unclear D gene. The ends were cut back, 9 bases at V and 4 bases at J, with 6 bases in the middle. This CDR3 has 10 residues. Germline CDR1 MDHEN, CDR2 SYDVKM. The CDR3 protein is CARKTETQYF. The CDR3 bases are TGTGCCAGGAAGACAGAGACCCAGTACTTC.

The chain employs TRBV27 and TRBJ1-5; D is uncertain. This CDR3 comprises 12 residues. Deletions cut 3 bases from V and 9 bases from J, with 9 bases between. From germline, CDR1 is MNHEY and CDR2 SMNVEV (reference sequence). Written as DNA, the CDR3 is TGTGCCAGCAGTTTCTACGGTGGGCCCCAGCATTTT. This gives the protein CASSFYGGPQHF.

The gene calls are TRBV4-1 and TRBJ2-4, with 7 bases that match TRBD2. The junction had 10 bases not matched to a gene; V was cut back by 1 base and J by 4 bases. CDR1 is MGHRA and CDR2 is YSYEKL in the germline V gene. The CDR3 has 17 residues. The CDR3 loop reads CASSQVSEGRVKNIQYF. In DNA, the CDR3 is TGCGCCAGCAGCCAAGTATCCGAGGGGAGGGTAAAAAACATTCAGTACTTC.

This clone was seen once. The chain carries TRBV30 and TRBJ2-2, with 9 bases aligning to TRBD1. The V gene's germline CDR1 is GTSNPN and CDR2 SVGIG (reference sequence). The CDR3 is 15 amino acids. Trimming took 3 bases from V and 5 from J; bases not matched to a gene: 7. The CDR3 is CAWSPGTGRTGELFF. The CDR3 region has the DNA TGTGCCTGGAGCCCGGGGACAGGGAGGACCGGGGAGCTGTTTTTT.

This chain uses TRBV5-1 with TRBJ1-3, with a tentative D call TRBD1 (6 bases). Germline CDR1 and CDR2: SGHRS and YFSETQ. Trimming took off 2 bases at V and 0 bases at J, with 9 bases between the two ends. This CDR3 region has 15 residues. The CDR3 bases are TGCGCCAGCAGCTTCTCAGGGGCCTCTGGAAACACCATATATTTT. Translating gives CASSFSGASGNTIYF. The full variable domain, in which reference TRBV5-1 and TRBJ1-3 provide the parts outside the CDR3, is KAGVTQTPRYLIKTRGQQVTLSCSPISGHRSVSWYQQTPGQGLQFLFEYFSETQRNKGNFPGRFSGRQFSNSRSEMNVSTLELGDSALYLCASSFSGASGNTIYFGEGSWLTVV.

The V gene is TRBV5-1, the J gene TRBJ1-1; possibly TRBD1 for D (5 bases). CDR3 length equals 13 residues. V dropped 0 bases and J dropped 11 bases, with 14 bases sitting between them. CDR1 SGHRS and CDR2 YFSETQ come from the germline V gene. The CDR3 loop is CASSLERGGEAFF. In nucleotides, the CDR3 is TGCGCCAGCAGCTTGGAGCGCGGGGGAGAGGCTTTCTTT.

The CDR3, as DNA: TGTGCCATCAGTGCGAGGACAGGGGAGCCAGATACGCAGTATTTT. It encodes CAISARTGEPDTQYF. The chain joins TRBV10-3 to TRBJ2-3; the match to TRBD1 covers 9 bases. CDR3 length: 15 residues. Germline values: CDR1 ENHRY, CDR2 SYGVKD. J gave up 4 bases and V 4 bases, and 6 bases lay outside the gene matches.

CDR3 in amino acids: CASSYSEAGGYEQYF. For the CDR3, the DNA is TGTGCCAGCAGTTACTCCGAGGCAGGGGGATACGAGCAGTACTTC. The chain joins TRBV6-5 to TRBJ2-7; TRBD1 aligns across 7 bases. The ends lost 0 bases at V and 4 bases at J; junction bases unmatched: 6. This CDR3 is built from 15 residues. The germline gives CDR1 MNHEY, CDR2 SVGAGI.